This record looks at one T cell receptor beta chain sequence and its context. Its antigen remains unidentified. This entry is derived from a study of T cells in Graves' hyperthyroidism and ophthalmopathy. TCR beta CDR3 sequences were amplified from RNA transcripts. HTBI primers were used for first-round RT-PCR of the TCR CDR3. TCRdb passed the multiplex PCR reads through MiXCR, listing each CDR3 protein once. The data contain about 350,000 distinct CDR3 sequences, approximately 15% of them singletons. General study points: Ophthalmopathy cases were set apart from stable hyperthyroidism by a 13 V-J model. Most clonotypes expanded in the thyroid (above 0.001) were also present in blood.

The sequence was collected from a woman aged 25-40 years with Graves' hyperthyroidism. Source material: blood.

CDR3 amino acids: CASSPRDRSEKLFF. CDR3 DNA: TGCGCCAGCAGCCCCCGGGACAGGAGTGAAAAACTGTTTTTT. The gene calls are TRBV5-1 and TRBJ1-4; 8 bases line up with TRBD1. With 4 bases clipped from V and 7 bases from J, the junction kept 6 bases outside the gene matches. The CDR3 covers 14 residues. Germline CDR1 and CDR2: SGHRS and YFSETQ.